Detailed here is one TCR beta chain. Its antigen is as yet unknown. The data stem from a study of beta chain features in type 1 diabetes. Study results and limitations: TCRB CDR3s were moderately but significantly shorter in Type 1 diabetes patients in all four CD4+ subsets.

Of the isolated RNA, all was reverse transcribed, and so the sequenced material was expressed TCRB transcripts. The table came from immunoSEQ multiplex PCR; TCRdb's copy has only in-frame clones and leaves some out. The sample lists 300,000 to 400,000 clones, 8% to 10% occurring once. V was shortened by 2 bases and J by 15 bases, with 8 bases between the two germline ends. There are 10 residues in the CDR3. The germline V gene encodes CDR1 SNHLY and CDR2 FYNNEI. The specimen was central memory CD4+ T cells from blood. V and J are TRBV2 and TRBJ2-1; D gene unclear. The source is a man under 40 with type 1 diabetes. The CDR3 region has the DNA TGTGCCAGCAGTGAATTTGGGTCGTTCTTC. It yields the protein CASSEFGSFF.